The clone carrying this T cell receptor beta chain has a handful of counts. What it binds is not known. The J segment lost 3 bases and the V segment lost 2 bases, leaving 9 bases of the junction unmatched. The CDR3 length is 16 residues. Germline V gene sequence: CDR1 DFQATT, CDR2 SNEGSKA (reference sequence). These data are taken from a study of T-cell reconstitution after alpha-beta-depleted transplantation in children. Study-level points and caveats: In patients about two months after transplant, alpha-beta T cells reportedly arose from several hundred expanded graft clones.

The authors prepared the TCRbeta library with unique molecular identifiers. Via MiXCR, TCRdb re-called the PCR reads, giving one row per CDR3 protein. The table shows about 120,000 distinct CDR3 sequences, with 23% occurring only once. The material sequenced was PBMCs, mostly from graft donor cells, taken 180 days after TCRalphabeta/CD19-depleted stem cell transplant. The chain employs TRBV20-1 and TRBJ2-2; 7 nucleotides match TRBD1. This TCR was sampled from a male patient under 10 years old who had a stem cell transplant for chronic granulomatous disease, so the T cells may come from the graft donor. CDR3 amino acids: CSARPRQGLHTGELFF. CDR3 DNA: TGCAGTGCTAGACCGCGACAGGGTCTGCACACCGGGGAGCTGTTTTTT.